A selection of T cell receptor beta chains follows, all from one sample in a study of T cells in localized non-small cell lung cancer. The table came from immunoSEQ multiplex PCR; TCRdb's copy has only in-frame clones and leaves some out. The sample has over 25,000 clones; about 92% are singletons. The specimen was peripheral blood, collected before any cancer treatment. Every receptor here comes from a woman aged 35-75 years with stage I lung adenocarcinoma. CDR3s include the opening cysteine and the closing phenylalanine or tryptophan. A D gene is named only where the DNA matches it firmly. A clone size is listed for some rows: how often the clone was seen (once, few, many), or a class if it is expanded.

TRBD1	TRBV28	TRBJ2-2	-	TGTGCCAGCAGTTTAGGGATAGGACAGGGGAACACCGGGGAGCTGTTTTTT	CASSLGIGQGNTGELFF
-	TRBV5-3	TRBJ1-4	-	TGTGCCAGAAGCTTGTGGGGCGCAAAGGATGAAAAACTGTTTTTT	CARSLWGAKDEKLFF
TRBD2	TRBV7-9	TRBJ2-3	few	TGTGCCAGCAGCTTAGCGGGGGGGAGCACAGATACGCAGTATTTT	CASSLAGGSTDTQYF
-	TRBV4-3	TRBJ1-3	once	TGCGCCAGCAGCCAAGATCCCAGTGGAAACACCATATATTTT	CASSQDPSGNTIYF
TRBD1	TRBV15	TRBJ1-2	-	TGTGCCACCAGCAGGGAAATGGGACAGGGGTACTATGGCTACACCTTC	CATSREMGQGYYGYTF
-	TRBV7-2	TRBJ1-2	-	TGTGCCAGCAGCGAGGGGCAGGTTAACTATGGCTACACCTTC	CASSEGQVNYGYTF
TRBD1	TRBV11-3	TRBJ1-2	-	TGTGCCAGCAGTCATTCCGGGACAGGGGATTATGGCTACACCTTC	CASSHSGTGDYGYTF
TRBD1	TRBV19	TRBJ2-7	-	TGTGCCAGTAGTATAGCCCGGACAGGGGCATCCTACGAGCAGTACTTC	CASSIARTGASYEQYF
TRBD1	TRBV5-6	TRBJ1-3	-	TGTGCCAGCAGCTTTGACAGGGTTGGAAACACCATATATTTT	CASSFDRVGNTIYF
TRBD2	TRBV9	TRBJ2-2	-	TGTGCCAGCAGCGTTGCTAGCGGGCAGAACACCGGGGAGCTGTTTTTT	CASSVASGQNTGELFF
-	TRBV7-2	TRBJ1-2	-	TGTGCCAGCAGCTCCCCTACAGGATTCAATGGCTACACCTTC	CASSSPTGFNGYTF
TRBD2	TRBV27	TRBJ2-7	-	TGTGCCAGCACTCTGGTCGGACTAGCGGGAGGAGAGCAGTACTTC	CASTLVGLAGGEQYF
TRBD2	TRBV7-2	TRBJ2-3	-	TGTGCCAGCAGCCTCGCTAGCGGGGGGGCCCGCGGGGCTACGCAGTATTTT	CASSLASGGARGATQYF
TRBD1	TRBV7-2	TRBJ2-7	-	TGTGCCAGCAGCTTAGCGGGGAGAGGGACAGTCTCCTACGAGCAGTACTTC	CASSLAGRGTVSYEQYF
-	TRBV14	TRBJ1-2	-	TGTGCCAGCAGCCCCCTCTACGGCAACGCTTATGGCTACACCTTC	CASSPLYGNAYGYTF
TRBD2	TRBV19	TRBJ2-1	-	TGTGCCAGTAGTCGACTAGCGGGAAATTACAATGAGCAGTTCTTC	CASSRLAGNYNEQFF
-	TRBV27	TRBJ1-2	-	TGTGCCAGCGGGGGTCTGACAGCAGCTAACTATGGCTACACCTTC	CASGGLTAANYGYTF
-	TRBV6-5	TRBJ1-5	-	TGTGCCAGCAGTTACTCACCGGAGCCCCAGCATTTT	CASSYSPEPQHF
-	TRBV5-4	TRBJ1-2	once	TGTGCCAGCAGCCCCGAGTCGGGGGCGAACTCATATGGCTACACCTTC	CASSPESGANSYGYTF
-	TRBV6-1	TRBJ1-1	-	TGTGCCAGCAGTGAAAGGGGAAGACAGCCCTATGAAGCTTTCTTT	CASSERGRQPYEAFF
-	TRBV18	TRBJ2-7	-	TGTGCCAGCTCACCACCCCAATCCCTCTACGAGCAGTACTTC	CASSPPQSLYEQYF
-	TRBV11-2	TRBJ1-1	-	TGTGCCAGCAGCTTAGGAAGTCGGCCGAACACTGAAGCTTTCTTT	CASSLGSRPNTEAFF
-	TRBV6-5	TRBJ2-7	-	TGTGCCAGCAGTTACTCGCGAGGGGACGGCTACGAGCAGTACTTC	CASSYSRGDGYEQYF
-	TRBV19	TRBJ1-1	once	TGTGCCAGTAGGGGAGGGCCGGGGGCCGGGACTGAAGCTTTCTTT	CASRGGPGAGTEAFF
-	TRBV7-6	TRBJ2-7	-	TGTGCCAGCAGCTTATCTACAAATTCCTACGAGCAGTACTTC	CASSLSTNSYEQYF
-	TRBV5-4	TRBJ1-6	-	TGTGCCAGCAGCTTGAACGCGCCGGCTAGCTCCTATAATTCACCCCTCCACTTT	CASSLNAPASSYNSPLHF
TRBD2	TRBV19	TRBJ2-3	few	TGTGCCAGTACCGCGGGGCGAGCGGGAGCAGATACGCAGTATTTT	CASTAGRAGADTQYF
-	TRBV2	TRBJ1-5	-	TGTGCCAGCAGTGAAGTCCTAACAGGAGGGGGTCAGCCCCAGCATTTT	CASSEVLTGGGQPQHF
TRBD1	TRBV28	TRBJ2-7	-	TGTGCCAGCAGTATGACAGGGGCTCGGTACGAGCAGTACTTC	CASSMTGARYEQYF
-	TRBV19	TRBJ2-5	-	TGTGCCAGTAGTACCTCCGGGACCGCGACCGGGACCCAGTACTTC	CASSTSGTATGTQYF
-	TRBV7-8	TRBJ1-3	-	TGTGCCAGCAGCTTAGCGCGAGCCGGTTCTGGAAACACCATATATTTT	CASSLARAGSGNTIYF
-	TRBV2	TRBJ1-1	few	TGTGCCAGCGGAGGATGGAGTGAAGCTTTCTTT	CASGGWSEAFF
TRBD1	TRBV5-4	TRBJ1-1	-	TGTGCCAGCACCGTGACAGGGCGGAACACTGAAGCTTTCTTT	CASTVTGRNTEAFF
-	TRBV7-2	TRBJ1-4	once	TGTGCCAGCAGCCGGGACGCCGGTGAAAAACTGTTTTTT	CASSRDAGEKLFF
TRBD2	TRBV5-1	TRBJ2-7	-	TGCGCCAGCAGCGCCTACTGGACTAGCGGTTCCAGCTCCTACGAGCAGTACTTC	CASSAYWTSGSSSYEQYF